These 28 T cell receptor beta chains came from one sample sequenced in a study of shared clonotypes between healthy human individuals. CD8 cells regarded as naive lacked CD45RO, were positively chosen for CCR7, and omitted terminally differentiated effector memory CD45RA+ cells. Clones were sequenced by immunoSEQ multiplex PCR, and TCRdb holds only the in-frame ones, with some missing. This repertoire shows about 2 million clones, over 85% found once; its top ten account for 1% to 1.5%. Sequencing input: naive CD8+ T cells sorted from blood. The receptors here all came from a man aged 18 to 35 in good health.

The J gene is TRBJ1-2, the V gene TRBV6-1, with D hard to call. The CDR3 runs to 16 residues. V was trimmed by 1 base and J by 4 bases, leaving 16 bases between them. Germline CDR1 is MNHNS and CDR2 is SASEGT. The CDR3 sequence is CASSEEEDSGIYGYTF. CDR3 nucleotide sequence: TGTGCCAGCAGTGAAGAGGAGGACTCCGGGATCTATGGCTACACCTTC.

The chain links TRBV27 to TRBJ2-7, with 10 bases aligning to TRBD2. V lost 4 bases and J lost 3; bases outside the gene matches: 6. This CDR3 is 15 amino acids long. Germline values: CDR1 MNHEY, CDR2 SMNVEV (reference sequence). The CDR3 sequence: CASSSLLAGNYEQYF. In DNA, the CDR3 is TGTGCCAGCAGTTCACTACTAGCGGGAAACTACGAGCAGTACTTC.

The chain recombines TRBV27 with TRBJ2-7, with D perhaps TRBD1 (5 bases). Germline-derived CDR1 and CDR2 are MNHEY and SMNVEV (reference sequence). There are 16 residues in the CDR3. Trimming took 2 bases from V and 1 from J, leaving 15 bases between them. CDR3 amino acids: CASSLQTPTVSYEQYF. The CDR3 DNA reads TGTGCCAGCAGTTTACAAACCCCGACAGTTTCCTACGAGCAGTACTTC.

The gene calls are TRBV4-3 and TRBJ2-1; the D gene is possibly TRBD2 (5 bases). CDR1 and CDR2 (germline): LGHNA, YSLEER. CDR3 length equals 16 residues. With 0 bases removed from V and 0 bases from J, the gap between germline ends came to 9 bases. For the CDR3, the DNA is TGCGCCAGCAGCCAAGAGGCGGGTAACTCCTACAATGAGCAGTTCTTC. Translation: CASSQEAGNSYNEQFF.

The chain combines TRBV9 with TRBJ2-7, with D maybe TRBD2 (5 bases). This CDR3 is 14 amino acids long. V dropped 0 bases and J dropped 5 bases, with 12 bases sitting between them. Germline assignment: CDR1 SGDLS and CDR2 YYNGEE. The CDR3 reads CASSVGGGPDEQYF. For the CDR3, the DNA is TGTGCCAGCAGCGTAGGTGGAGGCCCCGACGAGCAGTACTTC.

The chain recombines TRBV29-1 with TRBJ1-1; perhaps TRBD1 as D (5 bases). Germline CDR1 reads SQVTM; CDR2 reads ANQGSEA. The CDR3 runs 11 residues. Between the trimmed V and J ends, which lost 6 bases and 12 bases, there was a span of 17 bases. The CDR3 nucleotides read TGCAGCGTAGCAGGGCCCGGGTGGCCTTTCTTT. It translates to CSVAGPGWPFF.

This chain links TRBV27 with TRBJ2-7, with a weak D call TRBD2 (5 bases). Germline CDR1 is MNHEY and CDR2 is SMNVEV (reference sequence). The CDR3 has 14 amino acids. V was trimmed by 3 bases and J by 6 bases, leaving 15 bases between them. CDR3 sequence: CASSLMVGVREQYF. The CDR3 DNA sequence: TGTGCCAGCAGTTTGATGGTCGGGGTCCGCGAGCAGTACTTC.

V gene TRBV27 combines with J gene TRBJ2-2; D tentatively reads TRBD1 or TRBD2 (6 bases each). Germline-derived CDR1 and CDR2 are MNHEY and SMNVEV (reference sequence). V was cut by 5 bases and J by 1 base, with 8 bases left in between. This CDR3 has 14 amino acids. The CDR3 bases are TGTGCCAGCAGTGCGGGACAGAACACCGGGGAGCTGTTTTTT. As protein: CASSAGQNTGELFF.

In regard to this clone: Other DNA sequences of this sample code for an identical CDR3. The chain has TRBV5-4 and TRBJ2-7, with D possibly being TRBD2 (5 bases). The germline V gene has CDR1 SGHNT and CDR2 YYREEE (reference sequence). This CDR3 has 13 residues. Trimming cost V 0 bases and J 1 base, with 5 bases left between them. CDR3 nucleotides: TGTGCCAGCAGCTTGGCGGGGTCCTACGAGCAGTACTTC. Translation gives CASSLAGSYEQYF.

The table lists this clone with a count of one. In nucleotides, the CDR3 is TGTGCCAGCAGCCTAACTCCGGGACTAGCGGGAGGGATACAAGAGACCCAGTACTTC. It encodes CASSLTPGLAGGIQETQYF. V usage is TRBV5-4 and J usage is TRBJ2-5, with TRBD2 matching over 16 bases. CDR3 length: 19 amino acids. Germline V gene data show CDR1 as SGHNT and CDR2 as YYREEE (reference sequence). The trim removed 4 bases at V and 2 bases at J, leaving 11 bases unmatched.

This clone appeared once. This chain uses TRBV9 with TRBJ2-7; unclear D gene. The V end was cut by 0 bases, the J end by 4 bases, with 11 bases between. CDR1 and CDR2 from the germline V gene are SGDLS and YYNGEE. This CDR3 region has 14 residues. Written as DNA, the CDR3 is TGTGCCAGCAGCGTAGACGGCCAAACTTACGAGCAGTACTTC. Encoded protein: CASSVDGQTYEQYF.

This clone showed up just a few times. At the DNA level, this CDR3 is encoded by other sequences in the same sample as well. The V and J genes are TRBV9 and TRBJ2-1; D is uncertain. The V gene's germline CDR1 is SGDLS and CDR2 YYNGEE. Deletions cut 0 bases from V and 5 bases from J, with 3 bases between. CDR3 length: 12 amino acids. CDR3 DNA sequence: TGTGCCAGCAGCGTAGAGGACAATGAGCAGTTCTTC. This sequence encodes CASSVEDNEQFF.

The chain uses TRBV9 and TRBJ2-7; TRBD1 matches at 10 bases. Germline CDR1 is SGDLS and CDR2 is YYNGEE. V trimming: 4 bases; J trimming: 2 bases; junction bases outside the gene matches: 6. The CDR3 is 15 residues long. The DNA of the CDR3 is TGTGCCAGCAGCAGAGCCGGGACAGGGGCCTACGAGCAGTACTTC. It specifies CASSRAGTGAYEQYF.

The chain recombines TRBV11-3 with TRBJ2-5, with unresolved D. CDR1 SGHNT and CDR2 YENEEA come from the germline V gene. This CDR3 contains 11 residues. The V gene lost 5 bases and the J gene lost 13 bases, with 14 bases spanning the gap. The CDR3 bases are TGTGCCAGCAGCCGACACCTCGGTCTGTACTTC. It encodes CASSRHLGLYF.

V is TRBV15 and J is TRBJ2-7; possibly TRBD1 for D (5 bases). The CDR3 sequence is 14 residues long. The germline V gene has CDR1 LNHNV and CDR2 YYDKDF (reference sequence). Trimming took off 9 bases at V and 2 bases at J, with 17 bases between the two ends. DNA for the CDR3: TGTGCCACGAGATCTACAGGTCTTACCTACGAGCAGTACTTC. Amino acid sequence: CATRSTGLTYEQYF.

The V gene is TRBV5-8, the J gene TRBJ1-1; 8 bases match TRBD1. V shed 0 bases and J 2 bases; nucleotides not matched to a gene: 3. CDR1 and CDR2 from the germline V gene are SGHTS and YDEGEE. The CDR3 has 15 residues. The CDR3 region has the DNA TGTGCCAGCAGCTTGGGGACAGGGATAAACACTGAAGCTTTCTTT. This gives the protein CASSLGTGINTEAFF.

With respect to this clone: Other DNA sequences in this sample translate to the same CDR3. The V and J genes are TRBV27 and TRBJ1-5; 7 bases map to TRBD1. The CDR3 length is 14 residues. The V and J ends lost 5 bases and 4 bases, in that order; junction bases with no gene match: 5. Germline loops: CDR1 MNHEY, CDR2 SMNVEV (reference sequence). The CDR3 loop is CASSPIQGNQPQHF. The DNA for the CDR3 is TGTGCCAGCAGTCCCATACAGGGGAATCAGCCCCAGCATTTT.

The gene calls are TRBV4-3 and TRBJ2-2; the D gene is possibly TRBD1 (6 bases). V was pared by 0 bases and J by 7 bases, with 12 bases between. The CDR3 is 15 residues long. The germline V gene encodes CDR1 LGHNA and CDR2 YSLEER. CDR3 sequence reads: CASSQETGVVGELFF. CDR3 DNA sequence: TGCGCCAGCAGCCAAGAGACAGGAGTGGTCGGGGAGCTGTTTTTT.

The chain recombines TRBV6-5 with TRBJ2-5; 8 bases match TRBD1. CDR1 and CDR2 (germline): MNHEY, SVGAGI. Losses at the gene ends were 5 bases for V and 1 base for J; bases not matched to a gene: 3. The CDR3 loop spans 14 amino acids. This CDR3 reads CASSATGGQETQYF. In DNA, the CDR3 is TGTGCCAGCAGTGCCACAGGGGGCCAAGAGACCCAGTACTTC.

This clone has a single count. The CDR3 coding sequence is TGCGCCAGCAGCTCTGGTTTTGGGGGGGACACTGAAGCTTTCTTT. Encoded protein: CASSSGFGGDTEAFF. This chain uses TRBV5-1 with TRBJ1-1, with a tentative D call TRBD1 (5 bases). Per germline, CDR1 SGHRS and CDR2 YFSETQ. V lost 3 bases, J lost 3 bases, and 15 bases lay in between. The CDR3 totals 15 residues. Complete variable domain (other parts from reference TRBV5-1 and TRBJ1-1): KAGVTQTPRYLIKTRGQQVTLSCSPISGHRSVSWYQQTPGQGLQFLFEYFSETQRNKGNFPGRFSGRQFSNSRSEMNVSTLELGDSALYLCASSSGFGGDTEAFFGQGTRLTVV.

The CDR3: CASSQENRGDEQFF. As DNA, the CDR3 is TGCGCCAGCAGCCAAGAAAACAGGGGTGATGAGCAGTTCTTC. V gene TRBV4-1 combines with J gene TRBJ2-1; TRBD1 matches 7 bases. This CDR3 comprises 14 residues. Losses at the gene ends were 0 bases for V and 8 bases for J; bases not matched to a gene: 4. In germline, CDR1 is MGHRA, CDR2 YSYEKL.

The chain couples TRBV5-8 to TRBJ2-7; D perhaps matches TRBD1 (6 bases). Germline-derived CDR1 and CDR2 are SGHTS and YDEGEE. There are 14 residues in the CDR3. Trimming took 0 bases from V and 5 from J, leaving 12 bases between them. CDR3 DNA sequence: TGTGCCAGCAGCTTGGGGGACACCGACAACGAGCAGTACTTC. Its protein is CASSLGDTDNEQYF.

The V gene is TRBV15, the J gene TRBJ2-7; 8 bases line up with TRBD1. There are 13 residues in the CDR3. CDR1 and CDR2 (germline): LNHNV, YYDKDF (reference sequence). Trimming took 6 bases from V and 7 from J; bases not matched to a gene: 8. The DNA for the CDR3 is TGTGCCACCAGGACAGGGGAGAACTTTGAGCAGTACTTC. Amino acid sequence: CATRTGENFEQYF.

The chain recombines TRBV6-5 with TRBJ2-7; 12 bases are shared with TRBD2. The J segment lost 5 bases and the V segment lost 0 bases, leaving 5 bases of the junction unmatched. The CDR3 spans 16 residues. CDR1 and CDR2 from the germline V gene are MNHEY and SVGAGI. In DNA form, the CDR3 reads TGTGCCAGCAGTTACTCGAGTCTAGCGGGAGGGAACGAGCAGTACTTC. Amino acid sequence: CASSYSSLAGGNEQYF.

The rearrangement uses TRBV28 and TRBJ1-5; D is undetermined. V dropped 6 bases and J dropped 4 bases, with 13 bases sitting between them. CDR3 length: 14 amino acids. The germline gives CDR1 MDHEN, CDR2 SYDVKM. The chain's CDR3 is CASSRSEPNQPQHF. CDR3 coding DNA: TGTGCCAGCAGCCGCAGCGAACCGAATCAGCCCCAGCATTTT.

The chain joins TRBV9 to TRBJ2-2; 10 nucleotides match TRBD2. This CDR3 has 17 amino acids. The germline V gene has CDR1 SGDLS and CDR2 YYNGEE. V shed 4 bases, J shed 5 bases, and the junction held 11 bases outside the gene matches. Written as DNA, the CDR3 is TGTGCCAGCAGCTTTCCGCCTAGCGGGAGTGGAACCGGGGAGCTGTTTTTT. It yields the protein CASSFPPSGSGTGELFF.

V and J are TRBV30 and TRBJ2-2, with D tentatively TRBD1 (5 bases). CDR1 and CDR2 (germline): GTSNPN, SVGIG (reference sequence). Trimming removed 1 base at V and 7 bases at J, with 13 bases between. CDR3 length: 14 amino acids. The CDR3 DNA follows: TGTGCCTGGAGTGACGCAGGGCGCGGCGGGGAGCTGTTTTTT. Translating it yields CAWSDAGRGGELFF.

V usage is TRBV9 and J usage is TRBJ1-2, with 7 bases matching TRBD1. From germline, CDR1 is SGDLS and CDR2 YYNGEE. V was pared by 3 bases and J by 2 bases, with 4 bases of the junction left unmatched. This CDR3 comprises 14 residues. CDR3 sequence reads: CASSGPGQNYGYTF. The CDR3 region has the DNA TGTGCCAGCAGCGGACCGGGACAGAACTATGGCTACACCTTC.